This T cell receptor (beta chain) was sequenced during a study of cytomegalovirus exposure and HLA in healthy donors (dated by TCRdb to 2016 to 2017). About the study as a whole: The 666 repertoires of the first cohort and the roughly 120 validation repertoires were produced on the same platform, according to a later analysis. The study combined high-throughput TCR immunosequencing, statistical association of individual TCRs with disease status, and machine learning to predict cytomegalovirus infection status. The study was designed to test whether signatures of past pathogen exposure could be identified by cataloging public T cell receptors. A separate validation cohort of roughly 110 different subjects was used in addition to the roughly 720-subject first cohort. Overall results and qualifications from the work: A later analysis found that TCRs clustered in the first cohort also tended to co-occur in the roughly 120 validation repertoires, with more than 90% of cluster scores above 0. A few of the identified cytomegalovirus-associated TCR beta chains were confirmed in vitro to be specific for cytomegalovirus antigens. All 120 or so repertoires were used to score co-occurrence in the validation cohort in a later analysis, because that analysis had no HLA typing for the cohort. Across donors, most TCR sequences were observed very rarely, whereas some public TCRs were present in many individuals. The study gave a list of about 160 TCR beta chains associated with cytomegalovirus. Cytomegalovirus status was reported to be diagnosed by the classifier with high specificity and sensitivity in both the original and validation cohorts. It was suggested by the authors that the approach could potentially be generalized to other disease states and immunological phenotypes.

A note on this clone: Its cognate antigen has yet to be identified. Base qualities are not at hand, and no much larger clone is one base apart.

V loses 8 bases at its end and J loses 5 bases; junction bases beyond the gene matches: 12. Looking up the germline V gene (reference sequence) yields CDR1 MNHEY and CDR2 SMNVEV. The CDR3 spans 15 residues, from the cysteine through the phenylalanine. The read is trimmed to its CDR3 DNA, 45 bases read in frame from base 1. Donors formed part of the validation cohort, which comprised fewer than 150 subjects and was distinct from the first cohort of fewer than 750 subjects. Libraries were constructed by the immunoSEQ multiplex PCR assay. The study's processing was this. A statistical classification framework was built to diagnose cytomegalovirus status from the catalog of TCR beta chain sequences. Held by TCRdb, this immuneACCESS table contains in-frame sequences only and omits some clones. Under half of the omission traces to an unresolved V gene where checked; the cause of the rest is unknown. V, J and clone size are taken as reported in that table, and D and trimming were inferred from the DNA itself. The sample contains 200,000 to 250,000 clones, 65% to 85% of them found a single time. The leading ten clones occupy over 11% of the sample.

The V and J segments used are TRBV27 and TRBJ2-1; the central 7 bases match TRBD1. Sequenced input: PBMCs. This TCR was sampled from a woman in her twenties or thirties in good health and CMV-seropositive. The CDR3: CASSKQGMRDNEQFF. The DNA reads TGTGCCAGCTCCAAACAGGGGATGAGGGACAATGAGCAGTTCTTC.